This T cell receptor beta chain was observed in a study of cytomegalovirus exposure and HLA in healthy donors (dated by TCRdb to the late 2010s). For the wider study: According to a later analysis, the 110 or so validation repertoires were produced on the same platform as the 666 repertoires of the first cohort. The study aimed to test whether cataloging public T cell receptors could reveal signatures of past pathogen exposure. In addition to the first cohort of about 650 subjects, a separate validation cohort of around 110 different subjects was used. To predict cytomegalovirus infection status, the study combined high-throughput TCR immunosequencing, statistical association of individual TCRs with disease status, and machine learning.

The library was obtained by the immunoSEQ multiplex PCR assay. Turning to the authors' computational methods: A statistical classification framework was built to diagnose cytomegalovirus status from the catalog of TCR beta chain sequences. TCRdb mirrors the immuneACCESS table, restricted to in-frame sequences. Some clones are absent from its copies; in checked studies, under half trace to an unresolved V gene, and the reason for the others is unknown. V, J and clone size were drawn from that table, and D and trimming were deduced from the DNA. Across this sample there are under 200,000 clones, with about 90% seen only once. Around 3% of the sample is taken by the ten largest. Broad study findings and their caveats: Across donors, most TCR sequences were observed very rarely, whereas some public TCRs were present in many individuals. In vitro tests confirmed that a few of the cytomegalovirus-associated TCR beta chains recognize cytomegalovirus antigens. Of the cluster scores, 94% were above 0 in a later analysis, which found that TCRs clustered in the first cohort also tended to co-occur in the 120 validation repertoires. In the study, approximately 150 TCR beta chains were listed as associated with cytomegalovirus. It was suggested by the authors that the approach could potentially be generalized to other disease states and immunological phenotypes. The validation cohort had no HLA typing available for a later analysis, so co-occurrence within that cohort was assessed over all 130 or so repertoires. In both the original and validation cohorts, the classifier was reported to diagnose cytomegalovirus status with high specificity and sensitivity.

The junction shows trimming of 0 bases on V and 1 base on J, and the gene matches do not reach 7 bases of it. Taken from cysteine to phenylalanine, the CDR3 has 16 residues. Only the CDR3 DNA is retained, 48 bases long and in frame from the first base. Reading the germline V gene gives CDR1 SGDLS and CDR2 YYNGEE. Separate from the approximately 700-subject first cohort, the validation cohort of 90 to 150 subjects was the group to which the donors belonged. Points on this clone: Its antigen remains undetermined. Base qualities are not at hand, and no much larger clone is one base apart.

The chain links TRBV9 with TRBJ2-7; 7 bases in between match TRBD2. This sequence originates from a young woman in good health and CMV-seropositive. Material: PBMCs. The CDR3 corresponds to CASSVGWEGRSYEQYF. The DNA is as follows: TGTGCCAGCAGCGTAGGCTGGGAGGGGAGGTCCTACGAGCAGTACTTC.